These 14 T cell receptor beta chains came from one sample sequenced in a study of blood T cell repertoires in COVID-19. TCRdb's copy holds only in-frame clones and misses some; the assay was immunoSEQ multiplex PCR. The sample has some 190,000 clones, about 84% seen once; the top ten hold under 10%. The sample taken for sequencing was peripheral blood. The receptors were sampled from a woman of 80 years or more with COVID-19, enrolled during active disease.

V and J are TRBV6-5 and TRBJ1-5; D gene ambiguous. The germline CDR1 and CDR2 sequences are MNHEY and SVGAGI. The ends were cut back, 6 bases at V and 3 bases at J, with 15 bases in the middle. This CDR3 has 15 residues. Here the CDR3 DNA reads TGTGCCAGCAGCCGGGAAGGAGCCTCCAATCAGCCCCAGCATTTT. It codes for CASSREGASNQPQHF.

This clone was seen just once. The chain couples TRBV5-8 to TRBJ2-5; D gene uncertain. V was pared by 2 bases and J by 5 bases, with 7 bases between. CDR1 and CDR2 from the germline V gene are SGHTS and YDEGEE. The CDR3 has 12 residues. The CDR3, as DNA: TGTGCCAGCAGCTTTAATCGGGAGACCCAGTACTTC. Amino acids: CASSFNRETQYF.

This chain joins TRBV5-1 and TRBJ2-3; 10 bases are shared with TRBD1. The germline V gene encodes CDR1 SGHRS and CDR2 YFSETQ. CDR3 length equals 18 residues. Unmatched junction bases numbered 9, after V lost 1 base and J lost 1 base. The CDR3 sequence: CASSLFSGQGIRTDTQYF. CDR3 DNA: TGCGCCAGCAGCTTGTTCTCGGGACAGGGGATCCGCACAGATACGCAGTATTTT.

This clone was detected a few times. CDR3 region: CASSGRDTLFYYGYTF. CDR3 sequence (DNA): TGTGCCAGCAGCGGCCGGGACACCTTATTTTACTATGGCTACACCTTC. V and J are TRBV9 and TRBJ1-2; the D gene is possibly TRBD1 (6 bases). V shed 3 bases and J shed 3 bases, with 18 bases lying between them. CDR1 is SGDLS, CDR2 YYNGEE, per germline. The CDR3 consists of 16 residues.

As concerns this clone: Distinct nucleotide sequences in the sample also encode this CDR3. The rearrangement uses TRBV3-1 (or the pseudogene TRBV3-2) and TRBJ2-3; 12 nucleotides line up with TRBD2. The trim removed 4 bases at V and 3 bases at J, leaving 2 bases unmatched. The CDR3 sequence is 15 residues long. Germline-derived CDR1 and CDR2 are LGHDT and YNNKEL (reference sequence). CDR3 nucleotide sequence: TGTGCCAGCAGCCCGACTAGCGGGGGAACAGATACGCAGTATTTT. Protein: CASSPTSGGTDTQYF.

The rearrangement links TRBV6-6 to TRBJ2-1; tentative D call: TRBD1 (6 bases). The CDR3 contains 16 residues. The ends were cut back, 5 bases at V and 9 bases at J, with 23 bases in the middle. The V gene's germline CDR1 is MNHNY and CDR2 SVGAGI (reference sequence). DNA of the CDR3: TGTGCCAGCAGTCACCCCCCTAGAGGGGACACGGTTGAGCAGTTCTTC. This codes for CASSHPPRGDTVEQFF.

The chain recombines TRBV5-1 with TRBJ1-1, with TRBD1 identical over 10 bases. Unmatched junction bases numbered 5, after V lost 4 bases and J lost 2 bases. Germline values: CDR1 SGHRS, CDR2 YFSETQ. The CDR3 contains 15 residues. The CDR3, as DNA: TGCGCCAGCAGCCCACGGACAGGGGGAAACACTGAAGCTTTCTTT. Its translation is CASSPRTGGNTEAFF.

This sequence joins TRBV5-4 and TRBJ2-6, with TRBD1 as a possible D gene (5 bases). The CDR3 is made up of 17 amino acids. The V gene lost 0 bases and the J gene lost 2 bases, with 12 bases spanning the gap. CDR1 and CDR2 from the germline V gene are SGHNT and YYREEE (reference sequence). The CDR3 DNA follows: TGTGCCAGCAGCTTGGCCTCAGGGCAAACTGGGGCCAACGTCCTGACTTTC. Amino acids: CASSLASGQTGANVLTF.

The chain recombines TRBV15 with TRBJ1-5; D is unclear. CDR3 length: 14 amino acids. From germline, CDR1 is LNHNV and CDR2 YYDKDF (reference sequence). V lost 5 bases to trimming and J lost 9 bases, with 17 bases between them. The CDR3 is CATSPREGLVPQHF. DNA for the CDR3: TGTGCCACCAGCCCCCGGGAGGGCTTGGTGCCCCAGCATTTT.

This clone was seen just once. The rearrangement uses TRBV3-1 (or the pseudogene TRBV3-2) and TRBJ1-1, with D possibly matching TRBD1 (5 bases). Germline V CDR1 and CDR2: LGHDT, YNNKEL (reference sequence). V was cut by 1 base and J by 10 bases, with 7 bases left in between. CDR3 length equals 11 residues. CDR3 coding DNA: TGTGCCAGCAGCCAAGGGGGGGGAGCTTTCTTT. Its translation: CASSQGGGAFF.

The chain recombines TRBV5-1 with TRBJ2-7; possible D gene TRBD1, 6 bases. This CDR3 has 14 amino acids. Trimming cost V 5 bases and J 4 bases, with 16 bases left between them. The germline V gene encodes CDR1 SGHRS and CDR2 YFSETQ. CDR3 coding DNA: TGCGCCAGCAGGATTTACCAGGGGCCGTACGAGCAGTACTTC. Translating gives CASRIYQGPYEQYF.

The chain has TRBV25-1 and TRBJ2-5; D call uncertain. V lost 8 bases and J 5 bases, leaving 12 bases between the germline ends. This CDR3 has 12 amino acids. Germline V CDR1 and CDR2: MGHDK, SYGVNS. The CDR3 is CASSRQTETQYF. The CDR3 nucleotides are TGTGCCAGCTCCCGACAAACGGAGACCCAGTACTTC.

V gene TRBV19 combines with J gene TRBJ1-1, with 7 bases matching TRBD1. Losses at the gene ends were 3 bases for V and 0 bases for J; bases not matched to a gene: 7. The CDR3 has 16 residues. Germline CDR1 and CDR2: LNHDA and SQIVND (reference sequence). CDR3 protein: CASSISDRVMNTEAFF. The CDR3 DNA sequence: TGTGCCAGTAGTATTAGCGACAGGGTTATGAACACTGAAGCTTTCTTT.

There are a few counts of this clone. This sequence joins TRBV10-1 and TRBJ2-1, with a possible D match to TRBD2 (7 bases). With 4 bases removed from V and 6 bases from J, the gap between germline ends came to 22 bases. The CDR3 runs 17 residues. Per the germline V gene, CDR1 is WNHNN and CDR2 is SYGVQD (reference sequence). The DNA for the CDR3 is TGCGCCAGCAGTGGACAGGAAGGGAGGGGGGCCCTCAATGAGCAGTTCTTC. Translating it yields CASSGQEGRGALNEQFF.